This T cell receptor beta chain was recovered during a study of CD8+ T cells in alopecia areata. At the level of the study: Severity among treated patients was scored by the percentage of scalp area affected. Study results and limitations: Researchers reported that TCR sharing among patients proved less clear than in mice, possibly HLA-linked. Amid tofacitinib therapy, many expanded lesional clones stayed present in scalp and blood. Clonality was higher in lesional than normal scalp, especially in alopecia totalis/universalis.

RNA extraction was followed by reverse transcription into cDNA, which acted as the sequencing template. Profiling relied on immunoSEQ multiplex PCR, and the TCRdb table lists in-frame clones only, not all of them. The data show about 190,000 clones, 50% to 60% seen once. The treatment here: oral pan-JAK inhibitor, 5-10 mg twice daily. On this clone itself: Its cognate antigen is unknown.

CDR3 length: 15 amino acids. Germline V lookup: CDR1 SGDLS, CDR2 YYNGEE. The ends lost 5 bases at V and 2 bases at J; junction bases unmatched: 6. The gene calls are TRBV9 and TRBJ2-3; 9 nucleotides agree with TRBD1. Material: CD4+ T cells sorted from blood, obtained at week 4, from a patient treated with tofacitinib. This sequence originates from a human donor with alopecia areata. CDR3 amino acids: CASRRTGEDTDTQYF. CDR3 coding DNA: TGTGCCAGCAGGAGGACAGGGGAGGACACAGATACGCAGTATTTT.